This T cell receptor (beta chain) was identified during a study of CD8 T cells in Susac syndrome. With random hexamers, 0.5 to 1 ug RNA was reverse transcribed. TCRdb redid the calling of the immunoSEQ multiplex PCR reads with MiXCR, one entry per CDR3 protein. Of 250,000 to 350,000 distinct CDR3 sequences listed, about 90% were seen once; the top ten hold 0.06% to 0.075%. CD8+ and CD4+ T cells from blood underwent TCR beta sequencing. This CDR3 comprises 16 residues. CDR1 is SGHTA and CDR2 is FQGTGA in the germline V gene. V was clipped by 5 bases and J by 1 base, with 17 bases between them. V gene TRBV7-3 combines with J gene TRBJ1-2; no clear D. Material for sequencing was CD4+ T cells from PBMCs. This TCR was sampled from a human donor with multiple sclerosis. The chain's CDR3 is CASSLNPGHLNYGYTF. The CDR3 DNA follows: TGTGCCAGCAGCCTAAACCCGGGCCACCTTAACTATGGCTACACCTTC.